These T cell receptor beta chains were read from a single sample in a study of cytotoxic CD8 clonotypes in ibrutinib-treated CLL. The data were produced by immunoSEQ multiplex PCR, yet TCRdb's version contains in-frame clones alone and is incomplete. The sample consists of approximately 150,000 clones, under 85% of them appearing once. This sample comprised PBMCs, obtained after 24 months of ibrutinib treatment. These TCRs come from a human donor with chronic lymphocytic leukemia. Both conserved end residues are part of each CDR3. D genes are given only for firm matches. A clone size is listed for some rows: how often the clone was seen (once, few, many), or a class if it is expanded.

D: NA; J: TRBJ1-5; V: TRBV11-1; size: NA; DNA: TGTGCCAGCAGCTTAGACGGACGGCAGGGGTGGCAGCCCCAGCATTTT; CDR3: CASSLDGRQGWQPQHF
D: TRBD1; J: TRBJ2-5; V: TRBV6-6; size: NA; DNA: TGTGCCAGCGGGGACAGAGTCCAAGAGACCCAGTACTTC; CDR3: CASGDRVQETQYF
D: TRBD2; J: TRBJ2-3; V: TRBV7-2; size: NA; DNA: TGTGCCAGCAGCCCACGACCAAGACAACTAGCGAAAAGCACAGATACGCAGTATTTT; CDR3: CASSPRPRQLAKSTDTQYF
D: TRBD2; J: TRBJ2-7; V: TRBV15; size: NA; DNA: TGTGCCACCAGCTCATATGGGACTAGCGGTACCTACGAGCAGTACTTC; CDR3: CATSSYGTSGTYEQYF
D: TRBD1; J: TRBJ2-5; V: TRBV7-2; size: NA; DNA: TGTGCCAGCAGCCGGGACAGACAAGAGACCCAGTACTTC; CDR3: CASSRDRQETQYF
D: TRBD2; J: TRBJ2-3; V: TRBV5-1; size: NA; DNA: TGCGCCAGCAGCTCCAGACTAGCGGGCACAGATACGCAGTATTTT; CDR3: CASSSRLAGTDTQYF
D: NA; J: TRBJ2-7; V: TRBV7-6; size: NA; DNA: TGTGCCAGCAGCTTAGAGTCCTGGACCTACGAGCAGTACTTC; CDR3: CASSLESWTYEQYF
D: NA; J: TRBJ1-1; V: TRBV6-5; size: NA; DNA: TGTGCCAGCAGTTACGGCCGGGGTAACACTGAAGCTTTCTTT; CDR3: CASSYGRGNTEAFF
D: NA; J: TRBJ1-2; V: TRBV7-9; size: NA; DNA: TGTGCCAGCAGCACCAACAGAAACTATGGCTACACCTTC; CDR3: CASSTNRNYGYTF
D: NA; J: TRBJ2-1; V: TRBV2; size: NA; DNA: TGTGCCAGCAAGGAGCCACCAACCTACAATGAGCAGTTCTTC; CDR3: CASKEPPTYNEQFF
D: TRBD2; J: TRBJ2-1; V: TRBV9; size: NA; DNA: TGTGCCAGCAGCGTAACCAGCGGGGTTTACAATGAGCAGTTCTTC; CDR3: CASSVTSGVYNEQFF
D: NA; J: TRBJ2-3; V: TRBV6-6; size: NA; DNA: TGTGCCAGCAGGAGGGGGGCGGGGTTGAGCACAGATACGCAGTATTTT; CDR3: CASRRGAGLSTDTQYF
D: NA; J: TRBJ1-1; V: TRBV18; size: NA; DNA: TGTGCCAGCTCACCGACAGGTATGAACACTGAAGCTTTCTTT; CDR3: CASSPTGMNTEAFF
D: NA; J: TRBJ2-1; V: TRBV30; size: NA; DNA: TGTGCCTGGAGTCATGGGGTCGCCTACAATGAGCAGTTCTTC; CDR3: CAWSHGVAYNEQFF
D: NA; J: TRBJ2-7; V: TRBV28; size: NA; DNA: TGTGCCAGCAGTTTAGGCCTCCCAATCCCAACAGGGCAGTACTTC; CDR3: CASSLGLPIPTGQYF
D: NA; J: TRBJ2-1; V: TRBV20-1; size: few; DNA: TGCAGTGCTAACCCAATCCGTGAGCAGTTCTTC; CDR3: CSANPIREQFF
D: NA; J: TRBJ2-7; V: TRBV7-6; size: NA; DNA: TGTGCCAGCAGCTTAGTTCGGGACAACCAAAAGTTCTTC; CDR3: CASSLVRDNQKFF
D: NA; J: TRBJ2-3; V: TRBV18; size: NA; DNA: TGTGCCAGCTCACTGACAGGTGATACGCAGTATTTT; CDR3: CASSLTGDTQYF
D: NA; J: TRBJ2-3; V: TRBV6-1; size: NA; DNA: TGTGCCAGCAGTGAAAAGGGGCACACAGATACGCAGTATTTT; CDR3: CASSEKGHTDTQYF
D: NA; J: TRBJ1-4; V: TRBV11-1; size: NA; DNA: TGTGCCAGCAGCCCGGGAGGGACGAATGAAAAACTGTTTTTT; CDR3: CASSPGGTNEKLFF
D: NA; J: TRBJ2-7; V: TRBV6-5; size: NA; DNA: TGTGCCACCATGCGGGCTAGCGCCACCTACGAGCAGTACTTC; CDR3: CATMRASATYEQYF
D: NA; J: TRBJ1-3; V: TRBV19; size: NA; DNA: TGTGCCAGTATGCGGGAGAGAAACACCATATATTTT; CDR3: CASMRERNTIYF